Presented here are 16 T cell receptor beta chains from one specimen sequenced in a study of T cells in Graves' hyperthyroidism and ophthalmopathy. Using RNA transcripts as the source, TCR beta CDR3 regions were amplified. A set of HTBI primers served as the primers for a first-round RT-PCR of the TCR CDR3. TCRdb fed the multiplex PCR reads into MiXCR, producing one record per CDR3 protein. The data show about 500,000 distinct CDR3 sequences, with over 35% seen just once and about 40% held by the top ten. Sequencing was done on a sample of peripheral blood or thyroid tissue (not recorded which). Receptor source: an adult woman with Graves' disease, either hyperthyroidism or ophthalmopathy (not recorded which).

The gene calls are TRBV12-3 or TRBV12-4 and TRBJ1-6; possibly TRBD1 for D (5 bases). V lost 3 bases and J 10 bases, leaving 10 bases between the germline ends. The CDR3 loop spans 13 amino acids. The CDR3 nucleotides are TGTGCCAGCAGTTTTGGTAGGGACTCACCCCTCCACTTT. It translates to CASSFGRDSPLHF.

The chain recombines TRBV19 with TRBJ2-6; TRBD1 matches at 11 bases. Germline V gene lookup returns CDR1 LNHDA and CDR2 SQIVND (reference sequence). The CDR3 runs 18 residues. J was trimmed by 0 bases and V by 6 bases; bases with no gene match: 7. The CDR3 DNA follows: TGTGCCAGTAGCTTGGGACAGGGGGGTACCTCTGGGGCCAACGTCCTGACTTTC. It is translated as CASSLGQGGTSGANVLTF.

This clonotype was detected ten times or more. This chain uses TRBV29-1 with TRBJ1-2; 9 nucleotides match TRBD1. The J segment lost 3 bases and the V segment lost 7 bases, leaving 6 bases of the junction unmatched. Germline assignment: CDR1 SQVTM and CDR2 ANQGSEA. The CDR3 spans 13 residues. The CDR3 coding sequence is TGCAGCGGCGGGACAGGGTTGGACTATGGCTACACCTTC. This encodes CSGGTGLDYGYTF.

This clonotype has just one count. This sequence joins TRBV29-1 and TRBJ1-5, with a tentative D call TRBD1 (5 bases). The ends were cut back, 6 bases at V and 7 bases at J, with 10 bases in the middle. Per the germline V gene, CDR1 is SQVTM and CDR2 is ANQGSEA. CDR3 length equals 11 residues. In nucleotides, the CDR3 is TGCAGCGTGGGGGACGGACAGCCCCAGCATTTT. Translation gives CSVGDGQPQHF.

Comment on this clonotype: An end of the junction does not agree with germline; a read error may underlie this. The chain has TRBV2 and TRBJ2-6; the D gene is possibly TRBD1 (6 bases). The germline CDR1 and CDR2 sequences are SNHLY and FYNNEI. The CDR3 runs 13 residues. CDR3 coding DNA: TGTGCCAGCAGTCAGACAGGAAGGGGCACTGAAGCTTTC. Amino acid sequence: CASSQTGRGTEAF.

The J gene is TRBJ2-3, the V gene TRBV25-1; a weak D match, TRBD1 (6 bases). Germline CDR1 MGHDK, CDR2 SYGVNS. Trimming stripped 6 bases from V and 3 bases from J, with 19 bases between. This CDR3 contains 16 residues. CDR3 region: CASSPPAGAVTDTQYF. In nucleotides, the CDR3 is TGTGCCAGCAGCCCACCGGCAGGGGCGGTTACAGATACGCAGTATTTT.

Comment on this clonotype: The CDR3 does not end in the conserved phenylalanine or tryptophan, so this is likely a read error. The V gene is TRBV7-3, the J gene TRBJ2-5; 8 bases are shared with TRBD1. The CDR3 sequence is 14 residues long. Germline V gives CDR1 SGHTA, CDR2 FQGTGA. The CDR3 bases are TGTGCCGGCAGCTTAGGGACAGGTCAGGAGACCCAGTACCTC. This encodes CAGSLGTGQETQYL.

The J gene is TRBJ2-2, the V gene TRBV7-9, with D perhaps matching TRBD1 (6 bases). V was shortened by 8 bases and J by 4 bases, with 20 bases between the two germline ends. The CDR3 length is 16 residues. Germline loops: CDR1 SEHNR, CDR2 FQNEAQ (reference sequence). The DNA for the CDR3 is TGTGCCAGCCTAGGGGGACGAGGAGCCCGCACCGGGGAGCTGTTTTTT. Translated: CASLGGRGARTGELFF.

Ten or more counts support this clonotype. The V and J genes are TRBV29-1 and TRBJ1-1, with D possibly matching TRBD1 (6 bases). CDR3 length: 12 amino acids. Germline loops: CDR1 SQVTM, CDR2 ANQGSEA. V was trimmed by 7 bases and J by 2 bases, leaving 11 bases between them. CDR3: CSAGTRNTEAFF. The CDR3 nucleotides are TGCAGCGCCGGGACAAGAAACACTGAAGCTTTCTTT.

V gene TRBV12-3 or TRBV12-4 combines with J gene TRBJ2-7; 9 bases agree with TRBD1. The CDR3 has 14 amino acids. V shed 5 bases, J shed 6 bases, and the junction held 8 bases outside the gene matches. CDR3: CASSVRTGDSEQYF. CDR3 DNA sequence: TGTGCCAGCAGTGTAAGGACAGGGGATAGCGAGCAGTACTTC.

J is TRBJ1-4 and V is TRBV9; 9 bases fit TRBD1. V lost 5 bases to trimming and J lost 2 bases; unmatched junction nucleotides: 10. This CDR3 comprises 17 residues. Germline V gene sequence: CDR1 SGDLS, CDR2 YYNGEE. As DNA, the CDR3 is TGTGCCAGCAGTTTACGGGACAGGGTCTTGACTAATGAAAAACTGTTTTTT. Residues: CASSLRDRVLTNEKLFF. The full variable domain, rest sourced from reference TRBV9 and TRBJ1-4, is DSGVTQTPKHLITATGQRVTLRCSPRSGDLSVYWYQQSLDQGLQFLIQYYNGEERAKGNILERFSAQQFPDLHSELNLSSLELGDSALYFCASSLRDRVLTNEKLFFGSGTQLSVL.

This clonotype was seen more than once but under ten times. The chain employs TRBV19 and TRBJ1-5; 8 nucleotides align to TRBD1. The V and J ends lost 6 bases and 6 bases, in that order; junction bases with no gene match: 10. The germline V gene has CDR1 LNHDA and CDR2 SQIVND (reference sequence). The CDR3 has 15 residues. CDR3 loop: CASRNTSRGRQPQHF. CDR3 nucleotide sequence: TGTGCCAGTAGAAACACATCCAGGGGGCGTCAGCCCCAGCATTTT.

The genes are TRBV7-2 and TRBJ2-5, with TRBD2 as a possible D gene (6 bases). Trimming removed 1 base from V and 3 bases from J, with 9 bases in between. This CDR3 spans 14 amino acids. Germline V CDR1 and CDR2: SGHTA, FQGNSA. CDR3 in DNA: TGTGCCAGCAGCTTAGGCCCTAGCGAAGAGACCCAGTACTTC. Protein sequence: CASSLGPSEETQYF.

To note about this clonotype: A much larger clone is a single base away; this may be a read error. V is TRBV12-3 or TRBV12-4 and J is TRBJ1-5; the D is unclear. The CDR3 is 15 residues long. Here the CDR3 reads CASRTDYPGHQPHHF. In DNA, the CDR3 is TGTGCCAGCAGGACGGATTACCCCGGGCATCAGCCCCATCATTTT.

The V gene is TRBV20-1, the J gene TRBJ1-6; 8 bases fit TRBD1. The CDR3 spans 17 residues. From germline, CDR1 is DFQATT and CDR2 SNEGSKA (reference sequence). J was trimmed by 0 bases and V by 4 bases; bases with no gene match: 8. CDR3 sequence: CSAMTGTGSSYNSPLHF. CDR3 coding DNA: TGCAGTGCTATGACCGGGACAGGAAGCTCCTATAATTCACCCCTCCACTTT.

This clonotype has a count of ten or more. This chain links TRBV6-1 with TRBJ1-3, with a tentative D call TRBD1 (5 bases). This CDR3 spans 13 amino acids. CDR1 is MNHNS and CDR2 is SASEGT in the germline V gene. The V end lost 2 bases, the J end lost 7 bases, and 9 bases lay between the germline ends. CDR3 nucleotides: TGTGCCAGCAGTGAAAACAGGTTGAACACCATATATTTT. Protein: CASSENRLNTIYF.